This TCR beta chain was sequenced for a study of T cells in Graves' hyperthyroidism and ophthalmopathy. Ophthalmopathy patients all had a Clinical Activity Score of at least 3, a NOSPECS grade of at least 4 and disease under 3 months old. Fresh peripheral blood, approximately 9.6 ml, yielded the PBMCs. Regarding the study as a whole: Ophthalmopathy, which appeared later, was predicted by the model a median approximately 6 months before onset.

RNA transcripts provided the source from which TCR beta CDR3 regions were amplified. First-round RT-PCR with HTBI primers amplified the TCR CDR3 region. MiXCR, applied by TCRdb to the multiplex PCR reads, yields one record per CDR3 protein. The data show 530,000 or so distinct CDR3 sequences, with 15% to 20% seen just once and under 20% held by the top ten. The V gene's germline CDR1 is SEHNR and CDR2 FQNEAQ (reference sequence). CDR3 length: 11 residues. V lost 6 bases to trimming and J lost 5 bases, with 8 bases between them. This clonotype was found many times. Its matching antigen is unknown. The clonotype was recovered from a young woman with Graves' ophthalmopathy. This chain links TRBV7-9 with TRBJ2-7; D call uncertain. The sample taken for sequencing was blood. CDR3 coding DNA: TGTGCCAGCAGTTTTGAGGACGAGCAGTACTTC. It yields the protein CASSFEDEQYF.